The clone carrying this TCR beta chain was picked up many times. The data originate from a study of T cells in Graves' hyperthyroidism and ophthalmopathy. Amplified TCR beta CDR3 regions derived from RNA transcripts. In the first-round RT-PCR of the TCR CDR3, the HTBI primer set was used. One entry per CDR3 protein results from TCRdb running MiXCR on the multiplex PCR reads. The repertoire includes about 290,000 distinct CDR3 sequences, 10% to 15% of them detected once, and approximately 7.8% sits in the top ten. This TCR came from a woman aged 25 to 45 with Graves' hyperthyroidism that later progressed to Graves' ophthalmopathy. Sequenced: blood.

The CDR3 region has the DNA TGTGCCAGCAGCGCATATAAGGGGGCCCCAAGGATGGGGGACACCGGGGAGCTGTTTTTT. Its translation: CASSAYKGAPRMGDTGELFF. V and J are TRBV3-1 and TRBJ2-2; 7 positions agree with TRBD1. The ends lost 5 bases at V and 3 bases at J; junction bases unmatched: 21. Germline assignment: CDR1 LGHDT and CDR2 YNNKEL (reference sequence). This CDR3 has 20 amino acids.